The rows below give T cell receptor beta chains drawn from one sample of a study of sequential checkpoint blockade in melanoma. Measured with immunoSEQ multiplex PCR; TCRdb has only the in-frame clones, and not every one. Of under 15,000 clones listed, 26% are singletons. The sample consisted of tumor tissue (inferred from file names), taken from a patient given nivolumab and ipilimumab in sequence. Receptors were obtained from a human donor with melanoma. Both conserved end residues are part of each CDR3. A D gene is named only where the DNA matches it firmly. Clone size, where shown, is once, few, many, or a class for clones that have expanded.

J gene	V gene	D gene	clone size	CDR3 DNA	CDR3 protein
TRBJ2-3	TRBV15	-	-	TGTGCCACCAGCAGAGATGGAGGCACAGATACGCAGTATTTT	CATSRDGGTDTQYF
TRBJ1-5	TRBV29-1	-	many	TGCAGCGTTGAGGGGGCGGGGGTCAATCAGCCCCAGCATTTT	CSVEGAGVNQPQHF
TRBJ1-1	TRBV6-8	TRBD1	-	TGTGCCAGCAGTGGACAGGGGAACACTGAAGCTTTCTTT	CASSGQGNTEAFF
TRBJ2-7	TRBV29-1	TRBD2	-	TGCAGCGTTGCTGGCGGGGGGGTCGAGCAGTACTTC	CSVAGGGVEQYF
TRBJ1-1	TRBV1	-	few	TGCGCCAGCACCCCGACAGGCTTCCAATCCATACTTGAAGCTTTCTTT	CASTPTGFQSILEAFF
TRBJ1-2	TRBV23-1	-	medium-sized	TGCGCCAGCAGCTTGGAAGGAAACTATGGCTACACCTTC	CASSLEGNYGYTF
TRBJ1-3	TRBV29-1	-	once	TGCAGCGTTGAAAGATGGGAAGGAAACACCATATATTTT	CSVERWEGNTIYF
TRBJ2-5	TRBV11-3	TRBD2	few	TGTGCCAGCAGCTTAGGGACTAGCGGGGCGGAGACCCAGTACTTC	CASSLGTSGAETQYF
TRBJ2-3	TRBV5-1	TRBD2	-	TGCGCCAGCAGCTTGGCGCTAGCGGGGGCCTCAGATACGCAGTATTTT	CASSLALAGASDTQYF
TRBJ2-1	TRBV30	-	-	TGTGCCGCACAGGGAGGGGCACACAATGAGCAGTTCTTC	CAAQGGAHNEQFF
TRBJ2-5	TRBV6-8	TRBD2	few	TGTGCCAGCAGTTACAGCGGGGGGGCCGCAGAGACCCAGTACTTC	CASSYSGGAAETQYF
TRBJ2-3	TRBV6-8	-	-	TGTGCCAGCAGTCCCTTGGGACCCAGGACAGATACGCAGTATTTT	CASSPLGPRTDTQYF
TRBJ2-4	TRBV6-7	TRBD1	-	TGTGCCAGCAGTAAAGGACAGGGAAACATTCAGTACTTC	CASSKGQGNIQYF
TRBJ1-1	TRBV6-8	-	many	TGTGCCAGCGCCAGTGGGATGAACACTGAAGCTTTCTTT	CASASGMNTEAFF
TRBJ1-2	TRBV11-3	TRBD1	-	TGTGCCAGCAGCTTATTAGCAGGGGGAATCTATGGCTACACCTTC	CASSLLAGGIYGYTF
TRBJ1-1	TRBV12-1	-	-	TGTGCCAGCAGCTTCCTGGACAGGGGCGAACGTTCCATGAACACTGAAGCTTTCTTT	CASSFLDRGERSMNTEAFF
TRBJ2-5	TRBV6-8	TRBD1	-	TGTGCCAGCAGTTCAAGCCCCGGGACAGGGGAGACCCAGTACTTC	CASSSSPGTGETQYF
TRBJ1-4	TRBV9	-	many	TGTGCCAGCATGACAGATATAAATGAAAAACTGTTTTTT	CASMTDINEKLFF
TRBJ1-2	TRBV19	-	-	TGTGCCAGTAGTATGAACAGGATCCATGGCTACACCTTC	CASSMNRIHGYTF
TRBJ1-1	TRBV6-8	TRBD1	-	TGTGCCAGCAGTTACGGACAGGTGAACACTGAAGCTTTCTTT	CASSYGQVNTEAFF
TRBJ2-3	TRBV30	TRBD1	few	TGTGCCTGGGGAAGGACAGGGGGCAACGGCACAGATACGCAGTATTTT	CAWGRTGGNGTDTQYF
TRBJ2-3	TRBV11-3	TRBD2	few	TGTGCCAGCCCCGAAGGAGCGGGGGGGCCCACAGATACGCAGTATTTT	CASPEGAGGPTDTQYF
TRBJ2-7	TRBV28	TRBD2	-	TGTGCCAGCATCGAGCGGGGGGGATACGAGCAGTACTTC	CASIERGGYEQYF
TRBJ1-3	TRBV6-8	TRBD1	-	TGTGCCGCTACAGGGGTTGGAAACACCATATATTTT	CAATGVGNTIYF
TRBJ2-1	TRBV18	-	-	TGTGCCAGCTCACCACCGCCCGGGGCCCTCGGAGAGCAGTTCTTC	CASSPPPGALGEQFF
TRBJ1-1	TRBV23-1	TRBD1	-	TGCGCCAGCAGTCCTCGGGACAGGGTGGGACGCGCTGAAGCTTTCTTT	CASSPRDRVGRAEAFF
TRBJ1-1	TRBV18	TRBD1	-	TGTGCCAGCTCAACGGACAGGGGTAGGGGCACTGAAGCTTTCTTT	CASSTDRGRGTEAFF
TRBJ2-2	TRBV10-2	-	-	TGCGCCAGCAATCCCGGGACGTACACCGGGGAGCTGTTTTTT	CASNPGTYTGELFF
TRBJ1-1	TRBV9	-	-	TGTGCCAGCAGTGAACAACGGGCGAACACTGAAGCTTTCTTT	CASSEQRANTEAFF